Listed here are 10 T cell receptor beta chains from one sample, sequenced in a study of control samples from healthy donors and cancer patients (dated by TCRdb to 2018 to 2020). Library preparation used the immunoSEQ multiplex PCR assay. TCRdb carries this immuneACCESS record with in-frame sequences only. Its versions omit some clonotypes, under half of them owing to an unresolved V gene in the studies checked, with the rest unexplained. The sample data list about 100,000 clones, and about 90% of these were observed just once. 18% of the sample belongs to the ten largest clones. The sample taken for sequencing was blood. Every receptor here comes from a woman aged 45-59 years in good health.

The V gene is TRBV28, the J gene TRBJ2-1; no clear D gene. V shed 4 bases and J shed 4 bases, with 14 bases lying between them. The CDR3 contains 15 residues. Germline CDR1 reads MDHEN; CDR2 reads SYDVKM. DNA of the CDR3: TGTGCCAGCAGTTCCTACGCCGGCCTGTACAATGAGCAGTTCTTC. The encoded protein is CASSSYAGLYNEQFF.

The chain employs TRBV12-5 and TRBJ2-4, with D hard to call. V dropped 3 bases and J dropped 7 bases, with 10 bases sitting between them. The CDR3 sequence is 13 residues long. The germline CDR1 and CDR2 sequences are LGHNT and FRNRAP. This CDR3 reads CASGFSGGNIQYF. The CDR3 DNA is TGTGCTAGTGGTTTCTCCGGTGGTAACATTCAGTACTTC.

This clone was seen just once. The chain links TRBV7-3 to TRBJ2-1; 12 bases agree with TRBD2. The CDR3 runs 16 residues. Trimming cost V 2 bases and J 4 bases; bases outside gene matches: 3. CDR1 is SGHTA and CDR2 is FQGTGA in the germline V gene. CDR3 sequence: CASSLDLAGGYNEQFF. CDR3 DNA: TGTGCCAGCAGCTTAGACCTAGCGGGGGGGTACAATGAGCAGTTCTTC.

The V call is TRBV30, the J call TRBJ2-1, with D unclear. Between the trimmed V and J ends, which lost 0 bases and 7 bases, there was a span of 7 bases. Germline V gene sequence: CDR1 GTSNPN, CDR2 SVGIG (reference sequence). The CDR3 runs 12 residues. For the CDR3, the DNA is TGTGCCTGGAGTGTACTCGCAAATGAGCAGTTCTTC. Translating gives CAWSVLANEQFF.

V usage is TRBV29-1 and J usage is TRBJ1-3; unclear D gene. The CDR3 runs to 15 residues. The V end was cut by 0 bases, the J end by 5 bases, with 14 bases between. The V gene's germline CDR1 is SQVTM and CDR2 ANQGSEA. Here the CDR3 DNA reads TGCAGCGTTGAAGATCCAAGCCTCAAAAGAAACACCATATATTTT. Translation gives CSVEDPSLKRNTIYF.

The chain is built from TRBV6-5 and TRBJ1-2, with 8 bases lining up with TRBD1. The CDR3 extends over 14 amino acids. J was trimmed by 4 bases and V by 6 bases; bases with no gene match: 7. Looked up from germline, CDR1 is MNHEY and CDR2 is SVGAGI. DNA for the CDR3: TGTGCCAGCAGCTATCGGACAGGGCCCTATGGCTACACCTTC. This sequence encodes CASSYRTGPYGYTF.

The chain couples TRBV7-2 to TRBJ2-1, with D possibly matching TRBD2 (5 bases). The germline V gene encodes CDR1 SGHTA and CDR2 FQGNSA. CDR3 size: 17 residues. The V end lost 5 bases, the J end lost 7 bases, and 24 bases lay between the germline ends. The CDR3 region is CASSQFYFSEGHNEQFF. The CDR3 DNA sequence: TGTGCCAGCAGCCAATTTTACTTTTCTGAGGGCCATAATGAGCAGTTCTTC.

The chain carries TRBV29-1 and TRBJ1-1; 9 bases are shared with TRBD1. Germline V gives CDR1 SQVTM, CDR2 ANQGSEA. The junction had 6 bases not matched to a gene; V was cut back by 6 bases and J by 4 bases. This CDR3 contains 13 residues. In nucleotides, the CDR3 is TGCAGCGTATTGGGGACAGGGCGCACTGAAGCTTTCTTT. Residues: CSVLGTGRTEAFF.

The chain couples TRBV7-3 to TRBJ2-1; the match to TRBD2 covers 8 bases. CDR1 SGHTA and CDR2 FQGTGA come from the germline V gene. V lost 5 bases, J lost 1 base, and 10 bases stayed unmatched. The CDR3 spans 17 residues. The CDR3 bases are TGTGCCAGCAGCAGTAATTCGGGGGGGCCATCCTACAATGAGCAGTTCTTC. As protein: CASSSNSGGPSYNEQFF. Complete variable domain (other parts from reference TRBV7-3 and TRBJ2-1): GAGVSQTPSNKVTEKGKYVELRCDPISGHTALYWYRQSLGQGPEFLIYFQGTGAADDSGLPNDRFFAVRPEGSVSTLKIQRTERGDSAVYLCASSSNSGGPSYNEQFFGPGTRLTVL.

V and J are TRBV28 and TRBJ2-4, with 9 bases aligning to TRBD1. The V gene end was trimmed by 7 bases and the J gene end by 7 bases; junction bases not matched to a gene: 14. CDR1 is MDHEN, CDR2 SYDVKM, per germline. This CDR3 comprises 16 residues. CDR3 loop: CASNPTGTGSTNIQYF. The CDR3 nucleotides read TGTGCCAGCAACCCGACCGGGACAGGGAGTACCAACATTCAGTACTTC.